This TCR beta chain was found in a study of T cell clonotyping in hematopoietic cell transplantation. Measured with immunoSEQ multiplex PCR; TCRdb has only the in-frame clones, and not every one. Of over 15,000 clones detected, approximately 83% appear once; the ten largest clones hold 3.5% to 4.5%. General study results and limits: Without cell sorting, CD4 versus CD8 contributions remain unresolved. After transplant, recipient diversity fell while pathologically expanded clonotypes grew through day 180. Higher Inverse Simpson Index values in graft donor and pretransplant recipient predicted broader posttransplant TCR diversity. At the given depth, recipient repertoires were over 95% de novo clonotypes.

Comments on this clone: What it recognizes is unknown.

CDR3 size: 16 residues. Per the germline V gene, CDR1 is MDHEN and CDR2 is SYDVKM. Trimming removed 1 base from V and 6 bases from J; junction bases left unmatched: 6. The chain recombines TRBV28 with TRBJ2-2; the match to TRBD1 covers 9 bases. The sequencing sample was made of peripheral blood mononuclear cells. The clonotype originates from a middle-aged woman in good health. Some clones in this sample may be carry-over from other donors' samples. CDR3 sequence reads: CASSLFPTGGPGELFF. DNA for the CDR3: TGTGCCAGCAGTTTATTTCCAACAGGGGGCCCCGGGGAGCTGTTTTTT.